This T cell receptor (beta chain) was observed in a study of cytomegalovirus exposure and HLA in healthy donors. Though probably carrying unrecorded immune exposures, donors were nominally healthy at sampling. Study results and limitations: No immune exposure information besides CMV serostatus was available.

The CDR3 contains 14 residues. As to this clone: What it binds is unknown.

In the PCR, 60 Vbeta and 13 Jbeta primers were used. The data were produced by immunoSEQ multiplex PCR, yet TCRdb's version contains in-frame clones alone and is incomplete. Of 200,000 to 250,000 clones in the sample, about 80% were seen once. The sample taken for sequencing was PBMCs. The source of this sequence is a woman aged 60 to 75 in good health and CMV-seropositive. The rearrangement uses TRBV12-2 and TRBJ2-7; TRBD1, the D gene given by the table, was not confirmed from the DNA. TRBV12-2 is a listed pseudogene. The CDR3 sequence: CASRKIRGSYEQYF. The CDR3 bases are TGTGCAAGTCGCAAAATCAGGGGCTCCTACGAGCAGTACTTC.